This T cell receptor beta chain was observed in a study of shared clonotypes between healthy human individuals. Across the study: Aged between 18 and 49, the donors were a couple of women and three men.

CDR1 is MDHEN and CDR2 is SYDVKM in the germline V gene. Trimming shortened V by 4 bases and J by 4 bases, and 19 bases separated the two germline ends. The CDR3 extends over 16 amino acids. In the CD4+ fraction, cells were divided into CD45RA+ naive and CD45RA-negative memory subsets. Comments on this clone: The antigen is not known.

Per the study methods: Filtering differed, since immunoSEQ gave only junction sequences and no quality scores. Produced via immunoSEQ multiplex PCR; TCRdb's table is partial and in-frame only. V, J and clone size derive from that table, while D and trimming were established from the DNA sequence. In the table there are 900,000 to 1,200,000 clones, approximately 78% of which are singletons. The study, taken as a whole, reports: Naive subsets generally had larger estimated richness than memory subsets.

Specimen: memory CD4+ T cells from PBMCs. Subset here: CD45RA-negative fraction. The TCR sequence derives from a man aged 18 to 30 in good health. Some clones in this sample may be carry-over from other donors' samples. The genes are TRBV28 and TRBJ1-2; D uncertain. The DNA for the CDR3 is TGTGCCAGCAGTTCCCGGGCCCTGAGAGTCGTCTATGGCTACACCTTC. Translated, it gives CASSSRALRVVYGYTF.